This TCR beta chain was found in a study of metastatic and nonmetastatic thyroid tumors. All patients were treatment-naive before thyroid surgery. TCRdb reprocessed the PCR reads via MiXCR. The top ten clones hold roughly 22% of a sample with roughly 35,000 clones, 35% of them seen once. Trimming left V 5 bases short and J 2 bases short, with 16 bases between. This CDR3 comprises 15 residues. The germline gives CDR1 MNHNS, CDR2 SASEGT. This clone has just a few counts. This clonotype was sampled from a female donor with papillary thyroid cancer or a benign thyroid nodule (not recorded which). Some clones in this sample may be carry-over from other donors' samples. Sequencing was performed on tumor tissue. This chain connects TRBV6-1 to TRBJ2-7; D call uncertain. The CDR3 region has the DNA TGTGCCAGCAGTTCCGAATTCCGTAGTGCCTACGAGCAGTACTTC. This sequence encodes CASSSEFRSAYEQYF.